This T cell receptor beta chain is from a study of metastatic and nonmetastatic thyroid tumors. Germline V gene lookup returns CDR1 LNHDA and CDR2 SQIVND (reference sequence). The CDR3 loop spans 14 amino acids. The V and J ends lost 4 bases and 12 bases, in that order; junction bases with no gene match: 6. This clone occurred many times. Through MiXCR, TCRdb re-clonotyped the PCR reads. The sample includes about 93,000 clones, about 13% of them seen just once. Nobody among the patients had been given any treatment before thyroid surgery. Source material: blood. This sequence was found in a female donor with papillary thyroid cancer or a benign thyroid nodule (not recorded which). Some clones in this sample may be carry-over from other donors' samples. J is TRBJ2-1 and V is TRBV19; 13 bases match TRBD2. As DNA, the CDR3 is TGTGCCAGTAGTAGACTAGCGGGAGGCCCGTCGCAGTTCTTC. Protein sequence: CASSRLAGGPSQFF. The variable domain in full, with the rest retrieved from reference TRBV19 and TRBJ2-1, is DGGITQSPKYLFRKEGQNVTLSCEQNLNHDAMYWYRQDPGQGLRLIYYSQIVNDFQKGDIAEGYSVSREKKESFPLTVTSAQKNPTAFYLCASSRLAGGPSQFFGPGTRLTVL.